The 22 T cell receptor beta chains below were found in one sample sequenced in a study of blood T cell repertoires in COVID-19. Libraries were prepared by immunoSEQ multiplex PCR; TCRdb keeps only in-frame clonotypes and omits some of them. The table records hundreds of thousands of clones, approximately 83% of them present only once. Sequenced material: PBMCs or T cells enriched from blood (not recorded which). These receptors originate from a young man who had recovered from COVID-19.

The chain uses TRBV6-2 or TRBV6-3 and TRBJ1-1; a possible D gene is TRBD1 (6 bases). From germline, CDR1 is MNHEY and CDR2 SVGEGT. Trimming stripped 5 bases from V and 5 bases from J, with 21 bases between. The CDR3 covers 16 residues. The CDR3 DNA reads TGTGCCAGCAGTCCCCCCTTTGGACAGATAGGAACTGAAGCTTTCTTT. Translating it yields CASSPPFGQIGTEAFF.

V usage is TRBV18 and J usage is TRBJ2-7; a possible D gene is TRBD1 (7 bases). CDR1 and CDR2 from the germline V gene are KGHSH and LQKENI. The CDR3 has 16 amino acids. V lost 3 bases to trimming and J lost 7 bases, with 22 bases between them. The CDR3 DNA reads as TGTGCCAGCTCACCCGGGCGGGGACAGAGTAGGCTTGAGCAGTACTTC. It translates to CASSPGRGQSRLEQYF.

This rearrangement joins TRBV5-1 to TRBJ2-2, with D perhaps TRBD2 (7 bases). The CDR3 covers 17 residues. V was trimmed by 1 base and J by 1 base, leaving 14 bases between them. Germline CDR1 and CDR2: SGHRS and YFSETQ. CDR3 region: CASSLRGGSLNTGELFF. Here the CDR3 DNA reads TGCGCCAGCAGCTTGAGGGGGGGCAGCTTGAACACCGGGGAGCTGTTTTTT.

J is TRBJ2-7 and V is TRBV27, with 9 bases matching TRBD2. The CDR3 runs to 16 residues. Trimming cost V 1 base and J 5 bases; bases outside gene matches: 9. Looked up from germline, CDR1 is MNHEY and CDR2 is SMNVEV (reference sequence). CDR3 DNA: TGTGCCAGCAGTTTATTCGGCGGGGGGGTAATTGACGAGCAGTACTTC. Its translation: CASSLFGGGVIDEQYF.

This sequence joins TRBV9 and TRBJ2-3, with D maybe TRBD1 (5 bases). The V end was cut by 4 bases, the J end by 6 bases, with 21 bases between. This CDR3 spans 16 amino acids. Germline lookup yields CDR1 SGDLS and CDR2 YYNGEE. DNA for the CDR3: TGTGCCAGCAGCCGCCGACAGAAATCTTTGATGGATACGCAGTATTTT. It is translated as CASSRRQKSLMDTQYF.

The gene calls are TRBV6-5 and TRBJ1-5; D not certain. Germline CDR1 is MNHEY and CDR2 is SVGAGI. Trimming removed 6 bases from V and 0 bases from J, with 6 bases in between. The CDR3 is 13 residues long. CDR3 nucleotides: TGTGCCAGCAGAATTAGTAGCAATCAGCCCCAGCATTTT. This gives the protein CASRISSNQPQHF.

This clone was counted only a few times. Other DNA sequences in the sample encode the same CDR3. The chain links TRBV12-3 or TRBV12-4 to TRBJ1-2, with TRBD1 matching over 10 bases. Trimming took 5 bases from V and 4 from J; bases not matched to a gene: 1. This CDR3 has 13 residues. CDR3 coding DNA: TGTGCCAGCAGTCGGGACAGGGGCTATGGCTACACCTTC. Its translation is CASSRDRGYGYTF.

This chain uses TRBV6-1 with TRBJ1-1; a weak D match, TRBD1 (6 bases). CDR3 size: 14 residues. Trimming shortened V by 3 bases and J by 1 base, and 9 bases separated the two germline ends. The germline V gene has CDR1 MNHNS and CDR2 SASEGT. In DNA form, the CDR3 reads TGTGCCAGCAGTGAGGGACAAAGGAACACTGAAGCTTTCTTT. This codes for CASSEGQRNTEAFF.

This clone has a handful of counts. The chain has TRBV30 and TRBJ2-2; 7 bases align to TRBD1. This CDR3 has 15 residues. Trimming at V came to 0 bases and at J to 5 bases, leaving 6 bases not matched to a gene. CDR1 is GTSNPN, CDR2 SVGIG, per germline (reference sequence). The CDR3 coding sequence is TGTGCCTGGAGTGTATGGGACAGACTTACCGGGGAGCTGTTTTTT. Its translation: CAWSVWDRLTGELFF.

The V gene is TRBV11-2, the J gene TRBJ1-3, with 7 bases aligning to TRBD1. From germline, CDR1 is SGHAT and CDR2 FQNNGV. The CDR3 extends over 18 amino acids. The ends lost 5 bases at V and 0 bases at J; junction bases unmatched: 13. The CDR3 sequence: CASSPHPTGPLSGNTIYF. The CDR3 DNA sequence: TGTGCCAGCAGCCCGCACCCGACAGGGCCTCTCTCTGGAAACACCATATATTTT.

This chain connects TRBV30 to TRBJ1-2, with 7 bases aligning to TRBD1. Looked up from germline, CDR1 is GTSNPN and CDR2 is SVGIG (reference sequence). Trimming took 5 bases from V and 2 from J; bases not matched to a gene: 5. The CDR3 spans 13 residues. The CDR3 protein is CAWLAGGNYGYTF. CDR3 DNA: TGTGCCTGGTTAGCAGGGGGAAACTATGGCTACACCTTC.

This sequence joins TRBV18 and TRBJ1-2; D is ambiguous. This CDR3 region has 14 residues. Trimming removed 5 bases from V and 6 bases from J, with 16 bases in between. Per the germline V gene, CDR1 is KGHSH and CDR2 is LQKENI. The DNA of the CDR3 is TGTGCCAGCTCAACGGGTCTCGCGCCCGATGGCTACACCTTC. Translated, it gives CASSTGLAPDGYTF.

The chain carries TRBV5-1 and TRBJ2-5; no clear D. The V end lost 4 bases, the J end lost 1 base, and 11 bases lay between the germline ends. In germline, CDR1 is SGHRS, CDR2 YFSETQ. This CDR3 comprises 14 residues. The DNA of the CDR3 is TGCGCCAGCAGCCCCCTTCCCTCCCAAGAGACCCAGTACTTC. Protein: CASSPLPSQETQYF.

The gene calls are TRBV5-1 and TRBJ1-3, with a weak D call TRBD1 (6 bases). The CDR3 extends over 15 amino acids. The V end was cut by 6 bases, the J end by 2 bases, with 15 bases between. CDR1 and CDR2 from the germline V gene are SGHRS and YFSETQ. The CDR3 nucleotides are TGCGCCAGCACCATTGGACAGTCGACTGGAAACACCATATATTTT. It codes for CASTIGQSTGNTIYF.

This clone was counted once. The chain recombines TRBV4-1 with TRBJ2-7, with D maybe TRBD2 (6 bases). The CDR3 runs to 14 residues. CDR1 MGHRA and CDR2 YSYEKL come from the germline V gene. V was shortened by 0 bases and J by 5 bases, with 11 bases between the two germline ends. The CDR3 is CASSQEAGLHEQYF. The CDR3 nucleotides are TGCGCCAGCAGCCAAGAAGCGGGCCTCCACGAGCAGTACTTC.

CDR3 nucleotides: TGTGCCAGCAGCTTTGGCGGCAGTAACTATGGCTACACCTTC. It is translated as CASSFGGSNYGYTF. J is TRBJ1-2 and V is TRBV5-6; D is unclear. Trimming left V 2 bases short and J 1 base short, with 9 bases between. In germline, CDR1 is SGHDT, CDR2 YYEEEE. The CDR3 spans 14 residues.

This clone has only a few counts. The V gene is TRBV19, the J gene TRBJ2-4; TRBD1 matches 7 bases. The CDR3 runs 12 residues. CDR1 LNHDA and CDR2 SQIVND come from the germline V gene (reference sequence). After removal of 7 bases from V and 4 bases from J, the junction contained 1 base not matched to a gene. CDR3 sequence: CASIQGKNIQYF. In DNA form, the CDR3 reads TGTGCCAGTATACAGGGGAAAAACATTCAGTACTTC. Full variable domain (outside the CDR3, taken from reference TRBV19 and TRBJ2-4): DGGITQSPKYLFRKEGQNVTLSCEQNLNHDAMYWYRQDPGQGLRLIYYSQIVNDFQKGDIAEGYSVSREKKESFPLTVTSAQKNPTAFYLCASIQGKNIQYFGAGTRLSVL.

The rearrangement uses TRBV6-5 and TRBJ1-1, with no clear D. Germline-derived CDR1 and CDR2 are MNHEY and SVGAGI. This CDR3 has 15 residues. V shed 0 bases and J shed 3 bases, with 11 bases lying between them. CDR3 sequence: CASSYSTGIDTEAFF. The CDR3 coding sequence is TGTGCCAGCAGTTACTCGACGGGGATAGACACTGAAGCTTTCTTT.

The rearrangement uses TRBV7-8 and TRBJ2-3, with 9 bases lining up with TRBD2. CDR1 and CDR2 (germline): SGHVS, FQNEAQ. This CDR3 region has 21 residues. V was clipped by 10 bases and J by 6 bases; unmatched bases: 32. The CDR3 bases are TGTGCCACCATAAAAGCGGGGACTAGCCAGACCCGCAGAGGCCCCCTCGATACGCAGTATTTT. It translates to CATIKAGTSQTRRGPLDTQYF.

The chain combines TRBV5-1 with TRBJ2-7; D gene ambiguous. From germline, CDR1 is SGHRS and CDR2 YFSETQ. The CDR3 is made up of 15 amino acids. V gave up 3 bases and J gave up 0 bases, with 13 bases separating them. CDR3 coding DNA: TGCGCCAGCAGCTCGCAGTCCTGGGCCTCCTACGAGCAGTACTTC. Amino acids: CASSSQSWASYEQYF.

V is TRBV9 and J is TRBJ2-7; the match to TRBD2 covers 10 bases. With 0 bases clipped from V and 3 bases from J, the junction kept 3 bases outside the gene matches. The CDR3 is 15 amino acids. Germline CDR1 reads SGDLS; CDR2 reads YYNGEE. As DNA, the CDR3 is TGTGCCAGCAGCGTAGCTACTAGCGGGGTCTACGAGCAGTACTTC. Protein sequence: CASSVATSGVYEQYF.

The J gene is TRBJ2-5, the V gene TRBV7-9; 11 bases line up with TRBD2. This CDR3 has 14 residues. V lost 10 bases and J lost 4; bases outside the gene matches: 8. The germline V gene has CDR1 SEHNR and CDR2 FQNEAQ (reference sequence). The CDR3 region is CAISISGGAETQYF. The DNA of the CDR3 is TGTGCCATCTCGATTAGCGGGGGGGCAGAGACCCAGTACTTC.